The rows below give T cell receptor beta chains drawn from one sample of a study of blood T cell repertoires in COVID-19. Libraries were prepared by immunoSEQ multiplex PCR; TCRdb keeps only in-frame clonotypes and omits some of them. Of about 190,000 clones in the sample, 80% to 90% were seen once. Sequencing was performed on peripheral blood. The receptors derive from a woman in her 70s with active or convalescent COVID-19. Both conserved end residues are trimmed from each CDR3. The order of the fields is V gene, CDR3 protein.

v_gene: TRBV5-4; CDR3aa: ASSRGQINEKLF
v_gene: TRBV7-3; CDR3aa: ASSPTGQVVGEQF
v_gene: TRBV6-5; CDR3aa: ASSYRGGGSYEQF
v_gene: TRBV6-6; CDR3aa: ASSPGLAAYEQY
v_gene: TRBV11-2; CDR3aa: ASTPGRGRYYEQY
v_gene: TRBV11-2; CDR3aa: ASSPGQSEAF
v_gene: TRBV5-1; CDR3aa: ASSSGQVGYT
v_gene: TRBV12-1; CDR3aa: ASSFDRGNFPYGYT
v_gene: TRBV19; CDR3aa: ASSIAGQGLNEKLF
v_gene: TRBV4-1; CDR3aa: ASSQVGQGEGEKLF
v_gene: TRBV18; CDR3aa: ASSPPGLAGADTQY
v_gene: TRBV7-8; CDR3aa: ASSLGGGTTNEAF
v_gene: TRBV7-6; CDR3aa: ASSLTVGAGVSLRNEQF
v_gene: TRBV5-1; CDR3aa: ASSLGQGNYGYT
v_gene: TRBV11-3; CDR3aa: ASSLQGHEQF
v_gene: TRBV5-1; CDR3aa: ASSLVTDQETQY
v_gene: TRBV7-9; CDR3aa: ASSITGSNQPQH
v_gene: TRBV9; CDR3aa: ASSVETETTGGYT
v_gene: TRBV5-4; CDR3aa: ASSLDSKETQY
v_gene: TRBV19; CDR3aa: ASTPAAGYYGYT
v_gene: TRBV5-1; CDR3aa: ASSLSPSGMYNEQF
v_gene: TRBV9; CDR3aa: ASSVGTVSYEQY
v_gene: TRBV7-6; CDR3aa: ASSPPRTRRLYGEQF
v_gene: TRBV28; CDR3aa: ASREIGYT
v_gene: TRBV11-2; CDR3aa: ASSPQDRGQAF
v_gene: TRBV6-4; CDR3aa: ASNLGQGKDEQF
v_gene: TRBV13; CDR3aa: ASSRNGLAGVYEQY
v_gene: TRBV19; CDR3aa: ASSLRDRTNQPQH
v_gene: TRBV5-4; CDR3aa: ASSSKAWGGRTGELF
v_gene: TRBV7-9; CDR3aa: ASSLTSGPVETQY
v_gene: TRBV28; CDR3aa: ASSLDRVTEAF
v_gene: TRBV30; CDR3aa: AWSSGNRGNTIY
v_gene: TRBV5-1; CDR3aa: ASSQGLAGGPGELF
v_gene: TRBV5-1; CDR3aa: ASSFGTSGDNEQF
v_gene: TRBV9; CDR3aa: ASSIQGMSTDTQY
v_gene: TRBV19; CDR3aa: ASSIAFRSSYEQY
v_gene: TRBV1; CDR3aa: TSSPDGGLETQY
v_gene: TRBV3-1/TRBV3-2; CDR3aa: ASSPRRKTSSYNEQF
v_gene: TRBV3-1/TRBV3-2; CDR3aa: ASSQDGQGASYGYT
v_gene: TRBV7-9; CDR3aa: ASRKGAGTNTGELF
v_gene: TRBV4-1; CDR3aa: ASSPEREWTNIQY
v_gene: TRBV11-2; CDR3aa: ASSYRQNWDRGPNNEQF
v_gene: TRBV5-4; CDR3aa: ASSFTGTGGVETQY
v_gene: TRBV5-4; CDR3aa: ASSPGLGTGELF
v_gene: TRBV19; CDR3aa: ASRAPGTGGTEAF
v_gene: TRBV9; CDR3aa: ASSVAGSSGNTIY
v_gene: TRBV7-2; CDR3aa: ASSLKGNSPLH
v_gene: TRBV7-9; CDR3aa: ASSSDRVEAF
v_gene: TRBV28; CDR3aa: ASITTGTGLSGNTIY
v_gene: TRBV7-9; CDR3aa: ASSLTGHPNQPQH
v_gene: TRBV5-6; CDR3aa: ASRRLAAGYNEQF
v_gene: TRBV6-4; CDR3aa: ASRSGLDTDTQY
v_gene: TRBV27; CDR3aa: ASSNSGRGLYYGYT
v_gene: TRBV2; CDR3aa: ASSDRIQY
v_gene: TRBV28; CDR3aa: ASSYRVTYEQY
v_gene: TRBV7-6; CDR3aa: ASSLVQGEQY
v_gene: TRBV18; CDR3aa: ASSPRGSEAF